One sample yielded the 27 T cell receptor beta chains listed below, sequenced in a study of blood T cells in healthy people across ages. Using a J-beta primer mix together with a sample-barcoded 5' primer, a second PCR was run for about 6 to 12 cycles. TCRdb re-analysed the 5' RACE reads in MiXCR, keeping a single row per CDR3 protein. This sample has roughly 2 million distinct CDR3 sequences, with approximately 50% found just once. Sequenced sample: blood. Receptors originate from a woman aged 40 to 50 in good health.

The chain carries TRBV28 and TRBJ1-2, with TRBD1 matching over 10 bases. The CDR3 runs 14 residues. V shed 0 bases, J shed 7 bases, and the junction held 2 bases outside the gene matches. Germline-derived CDR1 and CDR2 are MDHEN and SYDVKM. CDR3 amino acids: CASSLWDRGIGYTF. The DNA of the CDR3 is TGTGCCAGCAGTTTATGGGACAGGGGGATTGGCTACACCTTC.

V usage is TRBV3-1 and J usage is TRBJ1-2; D remains unclear. This CDR3 contains 14 residues. Trimming took 0 bases from V and 7 from J, leaving 12 bases between them. Germline V gene lookup returns CDR1 LGHDT and CDR2 YNNKEL (reference sequence). The CDR3 nucleotides read TGTGCCAGCAGCCAAGATGCTGCTTACTCTGGCTACACCTTC. As protein: CASSQDAAYSGYTF.

This chain joins TRBV10-3 and TRBJ2-1; 8 bases align to TRBD1. Germline V gives CDR1 ENHRY, CDR2 SYGVKD. V trimming: 5 bases; J trimming: 7 bases; junction bases outside the gene matches: 13. This CDR3 contains 16 residues. CDR3 residues: CAISPPGTGSRNEQFF. In DNA form, the CDR3 reads TGTGCCATCAGTCCTCCCGGGACAGGCTCTCGGAATGAGCAGTTCTTC.

This clonotype came up a few times. This sequence joins TRBV5-6 and TRBJ2-6; no clear D. Germline V gene sequence: CDR1 SGHDT, CDR2 YYEEEE. Trimming cost V 0 bases and J 3 bases, with 10 bases left between them. CDR3 length equals 16 residues. In nucleotides, the CDR3 is TGTGCCAGCAGCTTGGGGCAGGTTATTGGGGCCAACGTCCTGACTTTC. The encoded protein is CASSLGQVIGANVLTF.

V gene TRBV10-2 combines with J gene TRBJ1-6; tentatively, D is TRBD1 (5 bases). The CDR3 is 13 residues long. The germline V gene encodes CDR1 WSHSY and CDR2 SAAADI. V lost 6 bases to trimming and J lost 14 bases, with 17 bases between them. CDR3 in DNA: TGCGCCAGCAGGGGGGGGAACAGGTCGACCCTCCACTTT. Encoded protein: CASRGGNRSTLHF.

CDR3 sequence reads: CASSPPGVGNTEAFF. CDR3 bases: TGTGCCAGCAGCCCACCCGGGGTAGGGAACACTGAAGCTTTCTTT. The chain uses TRBV7-9 and TRBJ1-1; unclear D gene. V lost 5 bases and J lost 1, with 14 bases in between. CDR1 and CDR2 (germline): SEHNR, FQNEAQ (reference sequence). The CDR3 spans 15 residues.

The chain uses TRBV3-1 and TRBJ2-3; 10 nucleotides match TRBD2. The J segment lost 14 bases and the V segment lost 6 bases, leaving 8 bases of the junction unmatched. Germline V gene lookup returns CDR1 LGHDT and CDR2 YNNKEL (reference sequence). This CDR3 is 12 amino acids long. Here the CDR3 reads CASSLRLAGMYF. In DNA, the CDR3 is TGTGCCAGCAGTCTAAGACTAGCGGGCATGTATTTT.

V usage is TRBV14 and J usage is TRBJ2-1; 7 nucleotides match TRBD1. The CDR3 has 16 amino acids. The V gene's germline CDR1 is SGHDN and CDR2 FVKESK. V shed 3 bases and J 1 base; nucleotides not matched to a gene: 6. DNA for the CDR3: TGTGCCAGCAGCCATACCCTGACAGGGTCCTACAATGAGCAGTTCTTC. The encoded protein is CASSHTLTGSYNEQFF.

At least ten counts were recorded for this clonotype. One end of the junction varies from germline; a read error may be responsible. This rearrangement joins TRBV5-1 to TRBJ2-5, with D tentatively TRBD1 or TRBD2 (5 bases each). Germline CDR1 reads SGHRS; CDR2 reads YFSETQ. The CDR3 sequence is 11 residues long. The CDR3: CASSWGETQYF. The CDR3 region has the DNA TGTGCCAGCAGTTGGGGGGAGACCCAGTACTTC.

This clonotype has just a few counts. The chain uses TRBV25-1 and TRBJ2-5; no definite D call. The V end was cut by 2 bases, the J end by 0 bases, with 10 bases between. The germline V gene encodes CDR1 MGHDK and CDR2 SYGVNS. This CDR3 is 15 amino acids long. The CDR3 DNA follows: TGTGCCAGCAGTGAACGTTTAGAGTACCAAGAGACCCAGTACTTC. Its protein is CASSERLEYQETQYF.

The chain has TRBV12-3 or TRBV12-4 and TRBJ2-5; the D gene could be TRBD1 or TRBD2 (5 bases each). The CDR3 is made up of 15 amino acids. The V and J ends lost 0 bases and 3 bases respectively, with 11 bases between them. The CDR3 region is CASSLAQGVEETQYF. CDR3 nucleotide sequence: TGTGCCAGCAGTTTAGCTCAGGGAGTGGAAGAGACCCAGTACTTC.

This clonotype appeared many times. J is TRBJ2-3 and V is TRBV20-1; D is ambiguous. This CDR3 is 9 amino acids long. Germline CDR1 and CDR2: DFQATT and SNEGSKA (reference sequence). CDR3 sequence reads: CRSTDTQYF. The CDR3 DNA sequence: TGCAGGTCCACAGATACGCAGTATTTT.

This chain joins TRBV29-1 and TRBJ2-6, with D tentatively TRBD1 (5 bases). This CDR3 spans 18 amino acids. Trimming left V 6 bases short and J 3 bases short, with 24 bases between. Germline CDR1 and CDR2: SQVTM and ANQGSEA. CDR3 DNA sequence: TGCAGCGTCGCTCAGGGTTCGTCCCTAACTCGTGGGGCCAACGTCCTGACTTTC. The encoded protein is CSVAQGSSLTRGANVLTF.

V is TRBV20-1 and J is TRBJ2-7; a possible D gene is TRBD1 (6 bases). From germline, CDR1 is DFQATT and CDR2 SNEGSKA (reference sequence). Trimming stripped 6 bases from V and 2 bases from J, with 11 bases between. CDR3 size: 12 residues. CDR3 amino acids: CSAWTVPYEQYF. The CDR3 coding sequence is TGCAGTGCATGGACAGTTCCCTACGAGCAGTACTTC.

This rearrangement joins TRBV28 to TRBJ1-2; D call uncertain. The length of the CDR3 is 14 residues. Germline-derived CDR1 and CDR2 are MDHEN and SYDVKM. V was trimmed by 2 bases and J by 2 bases, leaving 9 bases between them. CDR3 region: CASSLDPGNYGYTF. Written as DNA, the CDR3 is TGTGCCAGCAGTTTAGATCCCGGGAACTATGGCTACACCTTC.

The sample holds a few counts of this clonotype. The chain joins TRBV7-6 to TRBJ2-1, with 10 bases aligning to TRBD1. The CDR3 runs to 21 residues. In germline, CDR1 is SGHVS, CDR2 FNYEAQ. Unmatched junction bases numbered 22, after V lost 1 base and J lost 7 bases. CDR3 in DNA: TGTGCCAGCAGCTTAGAAGTTTTTAGCCTGTCCCGGGACAGGGGCACTAATGAGCAGTTCTTC. Residues: CASSLEVFSLSRDRGTNEQFF.

This clonotype has only a few counts. The V gene is TRBV7-2, the J gene TRBJ2-6, with no clear D. CDR1 is SGHTA, CDR2 FQGNSA, per germline. Trimming pared 3 bases from V and 0 bases from J, leaving 12 bases between. The CDR3 length is 17 residues. CDR3 protein: CASSFRTDFSGANVLTF. In DNA form, the CDR3 reads TGTGCCAGCAGCTTCAGGACCGACTTCTCTGGGGCCAACGTCCTGACTTTC.

DNA of the CDR3: TGTGCCAGCAGTGGGGAGGGGGCCTTACAAGAGACCCAGTACTTC. Translating it yields CASSGEGALQETQYF. The chain couples TRBV27 to TRBJ2-5, with D possibly called TRBD1 or TRBD2 (7 bases each). The CDR3 is made up of 15 amino acids. Trimming removed 5 bases at V and 2 bases at J, with 15 bases between. Looked up from germline, CDR1 is MNHEY and CDR2 is SMNVEV (reference sequence).

J is TRBJ1-6 and V is TRBV28, with a possible D match to TRBD1 (6 bases). The length of the CDR3 is 13 residues. V gave up 11 bases and J gave up 8 bases, with 16 bases separating them. Germline loops: CDR1 MDHEN, CDR2 SYDVKM. For the CDR3, the DNA is TGTGCCGGGAGTATGGACAGTTATTCACCCCTCCACTTT. It specifies CAGSMDSYSPLHF.

The genes are TRBV3-1 and TRBJ2-1; 12 bases are shared with TRBD2. The length of the CDR3 is 20 residues. Losses at the gene ends were 4 bases for V and 0 bases for J; bases not matched to a gene: 13. Germline V gives CDR1 LGHDT, CDR2 YNNKEL (reference sequence). CDR3 sequence reads: CASSLRPLAGGTSSYNEQFF. The CDR3 region has the DNA TGTGCCAGCAGCCTGAGGCCACTAGCGGGGGGAACGAGCTCCTACAATGAGCAGTTCTTC.

The chain recombines TRBV20-1 with TRBJ1-2; 9 bases map to TRBD1. Germline CDR1 DFQATT, CDR2 SNEGSKA (reference sequence). The CDR3 has 18 amino acids. The junction had 18 bases not matched to a gene; V was cut back by 1 base and J by 6 bases. The CDR3 DNA sequence: TGCAGTGCTAGAGTGCTCGTAAACCCCGGGACAGGGATTGATGGCTACACCTTC. Translation: CSARVLVNPGTGIDGYTF.

The chain carries TRBV7-9 and TRBJ1-4, with D unclear. The CDR3 covers 15 residues. Trimming pared 1 base from V and 0 bases from J, leaving 6 bases between. Germline CDR1 and CDR2: SEHNR and FQNEAQ (reference sequence). The CDR3 nucleotides read TGTGCCAGCAGCTTAGACGTCACAACTAATGAAAAACTGTTTTTT. Translated: CASSLDVTTNEKLFF.

This clonotype was seen once. V and J are TRBV4-1 and TRBJ2-5; 12 bases align to TRBD1. V trimming: 7 bases; J trimming: 2 bases; junction bases outside the gene matches: 11. The CDR3 has 17 residues. The V gene's germline CDR1 is MGHRA and CDR2 YSYEKL. In nucleotides, the CDR3 is TGCGCCAGCACCACACGCGGGGACAGGGGGCTACAAGAGACCCAGTACTTC. Translating gives CASTTRGDRGLQETQYF.

This clonotype was picked up a small number of times. The chain joins TRBV18 to TRBJ2-3, with 8 bases aligning to TRBD1. CDR1 is KGHSH, CDR2 LQKENI, per germline. The CDR3 totals 15 residues. V lost 3 bases to trimming and J lost 6 bases; unmatched junction nucleotides: 8. CDR3: CASSPTGQGSDTQYF. Written as DNA, the CDR3 is TGTGCCAGCTCACCGACTGGACAGGGATCTGATACGCAGTATTTT.

The chain links TRBV9 to TRBJ2-1, with TRBD2 matching 8 bases. CDR1 is SGDLS, CDR2 YYNGEE, per germline. V dropped 0 bases and J dropped 13; count of bases not matched to a gene: 6. This CDR3 spans 13 amino acids. In DNA form, the CDR3 reads TGTGCCAGCAGCGTAGCCAGCGGGAGCTCTCAGTTCTTC. Protein: CASSVASGSSQFF.

This clonotype has at least ten counts. The J gene is TRBJ2-6, the V gene TRBV28, with D hard to call. The V gene's germline CDR1 is MDHEN and CDR2 SYDVKM. The V gene lost 6 bases and the J gene lost 2 bases, with 8 bases spanning the gap. CDR3 length equals 14 residues. The CDR3 bases are TGTGCCAGCAGCCAAGGGCCTGGGGCCAACGTCCTGACTTTC. Encoded protein: CASSQGPGANVLTF.

This clonotype came up a few times. V usage is TRBV29-1 and J usage is TRBJ1-4, with D possibly being TRBD1 (6 bases). V was clipped by 6 bases and J by 12 bases, with 17 bases between them. Germline loops: CDR1 SQVTM, CDR2 ANQGSEA. There are 12 residues in the CDR3. The CDR3 sequence is CSVSTTGSELFF. CDR3 sequence (DNA): TGCAGCGTCAGCACGACAGGTTCTGAACTGTTTTTT.